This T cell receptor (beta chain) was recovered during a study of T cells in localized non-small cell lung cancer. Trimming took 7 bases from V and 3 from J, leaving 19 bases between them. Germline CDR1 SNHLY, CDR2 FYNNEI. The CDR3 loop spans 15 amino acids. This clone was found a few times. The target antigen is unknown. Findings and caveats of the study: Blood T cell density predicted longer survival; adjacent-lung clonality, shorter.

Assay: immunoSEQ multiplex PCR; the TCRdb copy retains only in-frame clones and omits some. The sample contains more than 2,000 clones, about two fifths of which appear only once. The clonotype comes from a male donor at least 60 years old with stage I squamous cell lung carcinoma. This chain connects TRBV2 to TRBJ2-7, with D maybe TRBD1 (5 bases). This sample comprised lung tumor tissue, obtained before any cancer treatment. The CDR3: CASTEQEPNVYEQYF. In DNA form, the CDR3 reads TGTGCCAGCACAGAACAGGAACCTAACGTCTACGAGCAGTACTTC.